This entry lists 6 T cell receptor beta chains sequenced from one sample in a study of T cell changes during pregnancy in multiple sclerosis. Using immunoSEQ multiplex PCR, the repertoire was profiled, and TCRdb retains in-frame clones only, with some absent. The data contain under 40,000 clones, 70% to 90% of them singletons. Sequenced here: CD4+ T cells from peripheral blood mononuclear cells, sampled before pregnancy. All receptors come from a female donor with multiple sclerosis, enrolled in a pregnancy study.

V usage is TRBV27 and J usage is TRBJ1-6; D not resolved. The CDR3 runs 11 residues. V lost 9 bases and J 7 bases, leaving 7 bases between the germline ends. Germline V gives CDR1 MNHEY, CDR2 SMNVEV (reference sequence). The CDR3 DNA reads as TGTGCCAGGAGCAGGAATTCACCCCTCCACTTT. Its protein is CARSRNSPLHF.

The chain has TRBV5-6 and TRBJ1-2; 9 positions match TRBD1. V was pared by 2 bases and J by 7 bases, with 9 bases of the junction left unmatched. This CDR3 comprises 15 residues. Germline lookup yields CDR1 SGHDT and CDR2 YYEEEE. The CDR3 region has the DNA TGTGCCAGCAGCTTAAAAGGGACAGGGAGGGGTGGCTACACCTTC. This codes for CASSLKGTGRGGYTF.

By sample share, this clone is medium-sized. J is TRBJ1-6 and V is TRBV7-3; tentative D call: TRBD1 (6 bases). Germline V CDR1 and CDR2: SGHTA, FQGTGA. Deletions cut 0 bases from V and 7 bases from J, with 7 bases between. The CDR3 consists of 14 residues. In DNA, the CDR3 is TGTGCCAGCAGCTTAACGGGGGCAAATTCACCCCTCCACTTT. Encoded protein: CASSLTGANSPLHF. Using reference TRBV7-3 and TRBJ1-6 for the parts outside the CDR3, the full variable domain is GAGVSQTPSNKVTEKGKYVELRCDPISGHTALYWYRQSLGQGPEFLIYFQGTGAADDSGLPNDRFFAVRPEGSVSTLKIQRTERGDSAVYLCASSLTGANSPLHFGNGTRLTVT.

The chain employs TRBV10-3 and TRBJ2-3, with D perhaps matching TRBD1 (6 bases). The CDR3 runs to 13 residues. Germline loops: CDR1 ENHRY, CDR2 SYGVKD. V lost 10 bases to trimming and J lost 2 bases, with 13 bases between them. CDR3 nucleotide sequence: TGTGCCACCAACCGGGACACCACAGATACGCAGTATTTT. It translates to CATNRDTTDTQYF.

The CDR3 sequence is CASSADRGGNTEAFF. CDR3 nucleotides: TGTGCCAGCAGCGCGGACAGAGGTGGAAACACTGAAGCTTTCTTT. The chain employs TRBV9 and TRBJ1-1; D is possibly TRBD1 (6 bases). Germline values: CDR1 SGDLS, CDR2 YYNGEE. Trimming shortened V by 3 bases and J by 2 bases, and 14 bases separated the two germline ends. The CDR3 totals 15 residues. The whole variable domain, filled in from reference TRBV9 and TRBJ1-1, reads DSGVTQTPKHLITATGQRVTLRCSPRSGDLSVYWYQQSLDQGLQFLIQYYNGEERAKGNILERFSAQQFPDLHSELNLSSLELGDSALYFCASSADRGGNTEAFFGQGTRLTVV.

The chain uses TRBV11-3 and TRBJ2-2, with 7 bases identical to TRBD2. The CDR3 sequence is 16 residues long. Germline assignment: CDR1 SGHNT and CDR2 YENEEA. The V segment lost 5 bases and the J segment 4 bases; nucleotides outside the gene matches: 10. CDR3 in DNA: TGTGCCAGCAGCCCCCGGGGAGGGGAGCTCACCGGGGAGCTGTTTTTT. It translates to CASSPRGGELTGELFF.